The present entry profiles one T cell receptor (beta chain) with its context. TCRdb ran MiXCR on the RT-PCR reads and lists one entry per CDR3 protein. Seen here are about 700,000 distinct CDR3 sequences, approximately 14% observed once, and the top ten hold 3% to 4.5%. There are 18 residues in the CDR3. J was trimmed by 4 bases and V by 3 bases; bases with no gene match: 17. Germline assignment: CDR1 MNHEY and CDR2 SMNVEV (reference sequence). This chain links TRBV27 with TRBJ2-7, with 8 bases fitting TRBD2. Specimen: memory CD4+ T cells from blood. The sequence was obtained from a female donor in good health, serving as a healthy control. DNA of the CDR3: TGTGCCAGCAGTTTTAGACCCCCGACTACTAGCGGCGAATACGAGCAGTACTTC. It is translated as CASSFRPPTTSGEYEQYF.